This is a list of T cell receptor beta chains from one sample in a study of blood T cell repertoires in COVID-19. TCRdb's table, derived via immunoSEQ multiplex PCR, lists solely in-frame clones and lacks some. The sample lists about 110,000 clones, approximately 86% occurring once. The sequenced sample consisted of peripheral blood. Source of these receptors: a man aged 35 to 55 with acute or convalescent COVID-19. Both conserved end residues are part of each CDR3. D genes are given only for firm matches. Clone size is given for some rows only: seen once, a few or many times, or a class if the clone is expanded.

CDR3nt: TGCGCCAGCAGCCCTACAGGGGAGCGGTCCTACGAGCAGTACTTC
CDR3aa: CASSPTGERSYEQYF
j_gene: TRBJ2-7
abundance: .
d_gene: TRBD1
v_gene: TRBV4-3

CDR3nt: TGTGCCAGTAGTATCCCCGGTCGACTGGGCTACACCTTC
CDR3aa: CASSIPGRLGYTF
j_gene: TRBJ1-2
abundance: .
d_gene: .
v_gene: TRBV19

CDR3nt: TGCGCCAGCAGCCTCACTTGGGGGCCTGCAACTAATGAAAAACTGTTTTTT
CDR3aa: CASSLTWGPATNEKLFF
j_gene: TRBJ1-4
abundance: .
d_gene: .
v_gene: TRBV4-1

CDR3nt: TGTGCCAGCAGTTACTCGGGCCCGGGGAACTATGGCTACACCTTC
CDR3aa: CASSYSGPGNYGYTF
j_gene: TRBJ1-2
abundance: .
d_gene: .
v_gene: TRBV6-5

CDR3nt: TGTGCCAGCAGCCTGCGAGGGCAGGGGGCAACGAGAAGCAATCAGCCCCAGCATTTT
CDR3aa: CASSLRGQGATRSNQPQHF
j_gene: TRBJ1-5
abundance: .
d_gene: TRBD1
v_gene: TRBV5-6

CDR3nt: TGTGCCAGCAGCGTAGCTAGCGGGAGTACAAATGAGCAGTTCTTC
CDR3aa: CASSVASGSTNEQFF
j_gene: TRBJ2-1
abundance: .
d_gene: TRBD2
v_gene: TRBV9

CDR3nt: TGTGCCAGCAGCTCCCTGGACAGGGAAACTGAAGCTTTCTTT
CDR3aa: CASSSLDRETEAFF
j_gene: TRBJ1-1
abundance: .
d_gene: TRBD1
v_gene: TRBV5-6

CDR3nt: TGCGCCAGCAGCTTTGGCACATCCAACTATGGCTACACCTTC
CDR3aa: CASSFGTSNYGYTF
j_gene: TRBJ1-2
abundance: .
d_gene: .
v_gene: TRBV5-1

CDR3nt: TGCGCCAGCAGCCACCCCACAGGGCTGGCTGGAAACACCATATATTTT
CDR3aa: CASSHPTGLAGNTIYF
j_gene: TRBJ1-3
abundance: .
d_gene: .
v_gene: TRBV4-1

CDR3nt: TGTGCCAGTAGCGTAGACCAGCAAGGGGGAAGCTTGGGGGGCTACACCTTC
CDR3aa: CASSVDQQGGSLGGYTF
j_gene: TRBJ1-2
abundance: .
d_gene: .
v_gene: TRBV9

CDR3nt: TGTGCCAGCAGTGAAAGAGAGCAGGGGTCTTCACCCCTCCACTTT
CDR3aa: CASSEREQGSSPLHF
j_gene: TRBJ1-6
abundance: .
d_gene: .
v_gene: TRBV2

CDR3nt: TGTGCCAGTATCTCCACCGGGGAGCTGTTTTTT
CDR3aa: CASISTGELFF
j_gene: TRBJ2-2
abundance: .
d_gene: .
v_gene: TRBV19

CDR3nt: TGTGCCAGCAGAGGACAGGGGGACACCGGGGAGCTGTTTTTT
CDR3aa: CASRGQGDTGELFF
j_gene: TRBJ2-2
abundance: once
d_gene: TRBD1
v_gene: TRBV6-5

CDR3nt: TGTGCCAGCAGCGGGGCTAGACAGCGGGGTCCCAATGAGCAGTTCTTC
CDR3aa: CASSGARQRGPNEQFF
j_gene: TRBJ2-1
abundance: .
d_gene: TRBD2
v_gene: TRBV5-4

CDR3nt: TGTGCCACCAGTGATATGGGGCCAGCGGGACACTCCTACAATGAGCAGTTCTTC
CDR3aa: CATSDMGPAGHSYNEQFF
j_gene: TRBJ2-1
abundance: .
d_gene: .
v_gene: TRBV24-1

CDR3nt: TGTGCCAGCAGCCAAACCTCCCGGGACTACCGCAATGAGCAGTTCTTC
CDR3aa: CASSQTSRDYRNEQFF
j_gene: TRBJ2-1
abundance: .
d_gene: TRBD2
v_gene: TRBV7-2

CDR3nt: TGTGCCAGTAGTATAGACGGGGGACGAGAAAAACTGTTTTTT
CDR3aa: CASSIDGGREKLFF
j_gene: TRBJ1-4
abundance: .
d_gene: .
v_gene: TRBV19

CDR3nt: TGTGCCAGCTCACCCGCGGGGGACCCTAGCGGCTACACCTTC
CDR3aa: CASSPAGDPSGYTF
j_gene: TRBJ1-2
abundance: .
d_gene: .
v_gene: TRBV18

CDR3nt: TGTGCCAGCAGCGGGATGGGACTAGCGGTCTCCTACGAGCAGTACTTC
CDR3aa: CASSGMGLAVSYEQYF
j_gene: TRBJ2-7
abundance: .
d_gene: TRBD2
v_gene: TRBV5-5

CDR3nt: TGTGCCAGCAGCACGGGGGGACGGCAGAGCTCCTACGAGCAGTACTTC
CDR3aa: CASSTGGRQSSYEQYF
j_gene: TRBJ2-7
abundance: .
d_gene: TRBD2
v_gene: TRBV7-9

CDR3nt: TGTGCCAGCAGTGGGGACAGGGGTGATGAGCAGTTCTTC
CDR3aa: CASSGDRGDEQFF
j_gene: TRBJ2-1
abundance: .
d_gene: TRBD1
v_gene: TRBV6-4

CDR3nt: TGTGCCAGCAGCCCCCGGGACAGGGTCAATGAGCAGTTCTTC
CDR3aa: CASSPRDRVNEQFF
j_gene: TRBJ2-1
abundance: .
d_gene: TRBD1
v_gene: TRBV11-3

CDR3nt: TGTGCCAGCAGCCCTGAACCGGGACAGGGGGTGCTCTCTGGAAACACCATATATTTT
CDR3aa: CASSPEPGQGVLSGNTIYF
j_gene: TRBJ1-3
abundance: .
d_gene: TRBD1
v_gene: TRBV5-6

CDR3nt: TGTGCCACAAGGGGGCAGGGACAGGGGAACGAGCAGTACTTC
CDR3aa: CATRGQGQGNEQYF
j_gene: TRBJ2-7
abundance: .
d_gene: TRBD1
v_gene: TRBV19

CDR3nt: TGTGCCAGCAGTTACCCCCTCGGCGGGACCTCCTACGAGCAGTACTTC
CDR3aa: CASSYPLGGTSYEQYF
j_gene: TRBJ2-7
abundance: many
d_gene: .
v_gene: TRBV6-6

CDR3nt: TGCGCCAGCAGCTTGGCGACAGGGGGCGTGGACACTGAAGCTTTCTTT
CDR3aa: CASSLATGGVDTEAFF
j_gene: TRBJ1-1
abundance: .
d_gene: TRBD1
v_gene: TRBV5-1

CDR3nt: TGCGCCAGCAGCCTCCGGCAGGGGGCTACCTACGAGCAGTACTTC
CDR3aa: CASSLRQGATYEQYF
j_gene: TRBJ2-7
abundance: .
d_gene: TRBD1
v_gene: TRBV4-3

CDR3nt: TGTGCCAGCAGCTTAAGGGACAGGGACTATAGCAATCAGCCCCAGCATTTT
CDR3aa: CASSLRDRDYSNQPQHF
j_gene: TRBJ1-5
abundance: .
d_gene: TRBD1
v_gene: TRBV7-8

CDR3nt: TGTGCCAGCAGCTTAACGGGCCGAAAACCGGGACTAGCGGGGTATACAGATACGCAGTATTTT
CDR3aa: CASSLTGRKPGLAGYTDTQYF
j_gene: TRBJ2-3
abundance: .
d_gene: TRBD2
v_gene: TRBV7-3

CDR3nt: TGCGCCAGCCGGAAAAATACAGGGGAACAAGAGACCCAGTACTTC
CDR3aa: CASRKNTGEQETQYF
j_gene: TRBJ2-5
abundance: .
d_gene: TRBD1
v_gene: TRBV5-1

CDR3nt: TGTGCCAGCAGTTACTCGACAGGGATTAGCAATCAGCCCCAGCATTTT
CDR3aa: CASSYSTGISNQPQHF
j_gene: TRBJ1-5
abundance: .
d_gene: TRBD1
v_gene: TRBV6-2/TRBV6-3

CDR3nt: TGTGCCCCAACCGCACAGGGGAGCTCCTACAATGAGCAGTTCTTC
CDR3aa: CAPTAQGSSYNEQFF
j_gene: TRBJ2-1
abundance: .
d_gene: TRBD1
v_gene: TRBV10-3

CDR3nt: TGTGCCAGCAGCAAACGGAGGACAGGGCGGCACGAGCAGTACTTC
CDR3aa: CASSKRRTGRHEQYF
j_gene: TRBJ2-7
abundance: .
d_gene: .
v_gene: TRBV21-1

CDR3nt: TGTGCCAGCAGCTTAAATCTCAGGGGCAGTCAAGAGACCCAGTACTTC
CDR3aa: CASSLNLRGSQETQYF
j_gene: TRBJ2-5
abundance: .
d_gene: .
v_gene: TRBV7-2

CDR3nt: TGTGCCAGCAGCAAACCGACTAGCGGGGGTTTAGGGGAGCAGTTCTTC
CDR3aa: CASSKPTSGGLGEQFF
j_gene: TRBJ2-1
abundance: few
d_gene: TRBD2
v_gene: TRBV7-6

CDR3nt: TGTGCCAGCTCACCCGAAACAGGGGTGGACACTGAAGCTTTCTTT
CDR3aa: CASSPETGVDTEAFF
j_gene: TRBJ1-1
abundance: .
d_gene: TRBD1
v_gene: TRBV18